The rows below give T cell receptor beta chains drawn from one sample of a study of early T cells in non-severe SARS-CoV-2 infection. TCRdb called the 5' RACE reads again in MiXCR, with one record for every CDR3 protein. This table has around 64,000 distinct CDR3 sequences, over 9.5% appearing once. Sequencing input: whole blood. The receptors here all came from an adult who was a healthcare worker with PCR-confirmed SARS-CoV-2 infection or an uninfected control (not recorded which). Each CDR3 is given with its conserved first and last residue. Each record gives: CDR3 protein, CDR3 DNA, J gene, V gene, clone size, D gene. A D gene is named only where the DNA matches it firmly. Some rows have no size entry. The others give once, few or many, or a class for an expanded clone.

cdr3_aa: CASSPRRQEAQYF; cdr3_nt: TGTGCCAGCAGCCCCCGCCGACAGGAGGCTCAGTACTTC; j_call: TRBJ2-4; v_call: TRBV7-8; clone_size: many; d_call: .
cdr3_aa: CASSSYSRGGNEQFF; cdr3_nt: TGTGCCAGCAGCTCCTACTCCCGGGGAGGCAATGAGCAGTTCTTC; j_call: TRBJ2-1; v_call: TRBV7-2; clone_size: few; d_call: .
cdr3_aa: CATSRVREETQYF; cdr3_nt: TGTGCCACCAGCAGAGTAAGGGAAGAGACCCAGTACTTC; j_call: TRBJ2-5; v_call: TRBV15; clone_size: .; d_call: .
cdr3_aa: CASSYGVNIQYF; cdr3_nt: TGTGCCAGCAGTTATGGAGTGAACATTCAGTACTTC; j_call: TRBJ2-4; v_call: TRBV6-2/TRBV6-3; clone_size: many; d_call: .
cdr3_aa: CSAREANTGELFF; cdr3_nt: TGCAGTGCTAGGGAGGCGAACACCGGGGAGCTGTTTTTT; j_call: TRBJ2-2; v_call: TRBV20-1; clone_size: few; d_call: .
cdr3_aa: CASSSVQGTEAFF; cdr3_nt: TGTGCCAGCAGCTCAGTACAGGGAACTGAAGCTTTCTTT; j_call: TRBJ1-1; v_call: TRBV7-8; clone_size: .; d_call: .
cdr3_aa: CASSIAGGYTF; cdr3_nt: TGTGCCAGTAGTATCGCAGGAGGCTACACCTTC; j_call: TRBJ1-2; v_call: TRBV19; clone_size: many; d_call: .
cdr3_aa: CASSLGGDRSEAFF; cdr3_nt: TGTGCCAGCAGTCTAGGGGGAGACAGATCTGAAGCTTTCTTT; j_call: TRBJ1-1; v_call: TRBV12-3/TRBV12-4; clone_size: .; d_call: .
cdr3_aa: CASCLYSGNTIYF; cdr3_nt: TGTGCCAGCTGCCTTTACTCTGGAAACACCATATATTTT; j_call: TRBJ1-3; v_call: TRBV12-3/TRBV12-4; clone_size: many; d_call: .
cdr3_aa: CASSQGLPLEQYF; cdr3_nt: TGTGCCAGCAGCCAAGGTCTCCCACTCGAGCAGTACTTC; j_call: TRBJ2-7; v_call: TRBV3-1; clone_size: many; d_call: .
cdr3_aa: CASSYTGDQPQHF; cdr3_nt: TGTGCCAGCAGTTATACAGGGGATCAGCCCCAGCATTTT; j_call: TRBJ1-5; v_call: TRBV6-6; clone_size: many; d_call: TRBD1
cdr3_aa: CSVGPPGGPETQYF; cdr3_nt: TGCAGCGTTGGCCCCCCGGGCGGCCCAGAGACCCAGTACTTC; j_call: TRBJ2-5; v_call: TRBV29-1; clone_size: many; d_call: .
cdr3_aa: CSASPPRGREPPYHSYNEQFF; cdr3_nt: TGCAGTGCTAGTCCTCCCCGGGGGCGGGAGCCTCCCTACCATTCCTACAATGAGCAGTTCTTC; j_call: TRBJ2-1; v_call: TRBV20-1; clone_size: few; d_call: .
cdr3_aa: CASSKEGSSYEQYF; cdr3_nt: TGTGCCAGCAGCAAAGAGGGATCGAGTTACGAGCAGTACTTC; j_call: TRBJ2-7; v_call: TRBV21-1; clone_size: .; d_call: .
cdr3_aa: CASSPSRGFQPQHF; cdr3_nt: TGCGCCAGCAGCCCCTCCAGGGGATTTCAGCCCCAGCATTTT; j_call: TRBJ1-5; v_call: TRBV4-1; clone_size: few; d_call: .
cdr3_aa: CASSQSAGAVYEQYF; cdr3_nt: TGCGCCAGCAGCCAGTCAGCAGGGGCAGTCTACGAGCAGTACTTC; j_call: TRBJ2-7; v_call: TRBV4-1; clone_size: many; d_call: .
cdr3_aa: CASSYLKGLGYTF; cdr3_nt: TGTGCCAGCAGTTATCTTAAGGGTCTTGGCTACACCTTC; j_call: TRBJ1-2; v_call: TRBV6-5; clone_size: .; d_call: .
cdr3_aa: CASSFGRAGDEQFF; cdr3_nt: TGTGCCAGCAGTTTCGGAAGGGCGGGAGATGAGCAGTTCTTC; j_call: TRBJ2-1; v_call: TRBV12-3/TRBV12-4; clone_size: .; d_call: TRBD2
cdr3_aa: CSVSGGTDTQYF; cdr3_nt: TGCAGCGTGTCAGGGGGCACAGATACGCAGTATTTT; j_call: TRBJ2-3; v_call: TRBV29-1; clone_size: many; d_call: .
cdr3_aa: CAIRWTGSYEQYF; cdr3_nt: TGTGCCATCAGATGGACGGGGTCCTACGAGCAGTACTTC; j_call: TRBJ2-7; v_call: TRBV10-3; clone_size: .; d_call: .
cdr3_aa: CSAEAAYEQYF; cdr3_nt: TGCAGCGCCGAAGCGGCCTACGAGCAGTACTTC; j_call: TRBJ2-7; v_call: TRBV29-1; clone_size: .; d_call: .
cdr3_aa: CASSVELAGRGDTQYF; cdr3_nt: TGTGCCAGCAGCGTAGAGCTAGCGGGGAGAGGGGATACGCAGTATTTT; j_call: TRBJ2-3; v_call: TRBV9; clone_size: .; d_call: TRBD2
cdr3_aa: CSAGTGGEDEQYF; cdr3_nt: TGCAGCGCTGGGACAGGGGGCGAGGACGAGCAGTACTTC; j_call: TRBJ2-7; v_call: TRBV29-1; clone_size: .; d_call: TRBD1
cdr3_aa: CAWSMGIGGETQYF; cdr3_nt: TGTGCCTGGAGTATGGGGATCGGGGGGGAGACCCAGTACTTC; j_call: TRBJ2-5; v_call: TRBV30; clone_size: .; d_call: TRBD2
cdr3_aa: CASSMTDTEAFF; cdr3_nt: TGTGCCAGCAGCATGACAGACACTGAAGCTTTCTTT; j_call: TRBJ1-1; v_call: TRBV11-2; clone_size: few; d_call: .
cdr3_aa: CASSTSRGWELFF; cdr3_nt: TGCGCCAGCAGCACTAGCAGGGGATGGGAGCTGTTTTTT; j_call: TRBJ2-2; v_call: TRBV5-1; clone_size: many; d_call: .
cdr3_aa: CASIRSVDYNEQFF; cdr3_nt: TGTGCCAGCATACGGTCGGTGGACTACAATGAGCAGTTCTTC; j_call: TRBJ2-1; v_call: TRBV28; clone_size: many; d_call: .
cdr3_aa: CASSGTTAGNTIYF; cdr3_nt: TGCGCCAGCAGCGGGACCACAGCTGGAAACACCATATATTTT; j_call: TRBJ1-3; v_call: TRBV5-1; clone_size: few; d_call: .
cdr3_aa: CASTPLRVAYEQYF; cdr3_nt: TGTGCCAGCACCCCGTTAAGGGTCGCCTACGAGCAGTACTTC; j_call: TRBJ2-7; v_call: TRBV5-5; clone_size: many; d_call: .
cdr3_aa: CASSTQVVAGYNEQFF; cdr3_nt: TGTGCCAGCAGCACACAGGTGGTAGCGGGGTACAATGAGCAGTTCTTC; j_call: TRBJ2-1; v_call: TRBV7-3; clone_size: many; d_call: TRBD2
cdr3_aa: CASSLVAGVAYNEQFF; cdr3_nt: TGCGCCAGCAGCTTGGTGGCGGGAGTGGCTTACAATGAGCAGTTCTTC; j_call: TRBJ2-1; v_call: TRBV5-1; clone_size: .; d_call: TRBD2
cdr3_aa: CASSPSRLNPTDTQYF; cdr3_nt: TGTGCCAGCAGCCCCTCCAGACTCAACCCCACAGATACGCAGTATTTT; j_call: TRBJ2-3; v_call: TRBV7-8; clone_size: many; d_call: .
cdr3_aa: CASSHIGGRDIYEQYF; cdr3_nt: TGTGCCAGCAGTCATATCGGCGGGCGGGACATATACGAGCAGTACTTC; j_call: TRBJ2-7; v_call: TRBV28; clone_size: many; d_call: .
cdr3_aa: CASSFGRTGREGTEAFF; cdr3_nt: TGCGCCAGCAGCTTCGGCAGGACAGGGAGGGAAGGCACTGAAGCTTTCTTT; j_call: TRBJ1-1; v_call: TRBV5-1; clone_size: once; d_call: TRBD1
cdr3_aa: CASSTPTGKNTEAFF; cdr3_nt: TGTGCCAGCAGCACACCGACAGGGAAGAACACTGAAGCTTTCTTT; j_call: TRBJ1-1; v_call: TRBV7-9; clone_size: many; d_call: TRBD1
cdr3_aa: CASRLDREVGELFF; cdr3_nt: TGCGCCAGCAGATTAGACAGGGAGGTCGGGGAGCTGTTTTTT; j_call: TRBJ2-2; v_call: TRBV4-1; clone_size: few; d_call: .
cdr3_aa: CASSQTVGANVLTF; cdr3_nt: TGTGCCAGCAGCCAAACAGTCGGGGCCAACGTCCTGACTTTC; j_call: TRBJ2-6; v_call: TRBV3-1; clone_size: .; d_call: .
cdr3_aa: CASSERRHIMNTEAFF; cdr3_nt: TGTGCCAGCAGTGAACGAAGACACATCATGAACACTGAAGCTTTCTTT; j_call: TRBJ1-1; v_call: TRBV2; clone_size: many; d_call: .
cdr3_aa: CASGTGNTGELFF; cdr3_nt: TGTGCCTCCGGGACAGGCAACACCGGGGAGCTGTTTTTT; j_call: TRBJ2-2; v_call: TRBV11-2; clone_size: .; d_call: TRBD1
cdr3_aa: CASSLAVAGGSYNEQFF; cdr3_nt: TGTGCCAGCAGCTTAGCGGTAGCGGGGGGCTCCTACAATGAGCAGTTCTTC; j_call: TRBJ2-1; v_call: TRBV7-8; clone_size: few; d_call: TRBD2
cdr3_aa: CSVAGAPGLAGVVGTDTQYF; cdr3_nt: TGCAGCGTTGCTGGGGCACCGGGACTAGCGGGAGTGGTCGGCACAGATACGCAGTATTTT; j_call: TRBJ2-3; v_call: TRBV29-1; clone_size: many; d_call: TRBD2
cdr3_aa: CASSSSNNEQFF; cdr3_nt: TGTGCCAGCTCATCCTCTAACAATGAGCAGTTCTTC; j_call: TRBJ2-1; v_call: TRBV18; clone_size: .; d_call: .
cdr3_aa: CASSVNWGSGEQYF; cdr3_nt: TGTGCCAGCAGCGTAAACTGGGGATCGGGTGAGCAGTACTTC; j_call: TRBJ2-7; v_call: TRBV9; clone_size: many; d_call: .
cdr3_aa: CASSRRSTDTQYF; cdr3_nt: TGTGCCAGCAGTCGCAGAAGCACAGATACGCAGTATTTT; j_call: TRBJ2-3; v_call: TRBV6-2/TRBV6-3; clone_size: .; d_call: .